This T cell receptor (beta chain) was found in a study of T cells in Graves' hyperthyroidism and ophthalmopathy. Authors of the study amplified TCR beta CDR3 regions from RNA transcripts. HTBI primers were used for first-round RT-PCR of the TCR CDR3. TCRdb re-called the multiplex PCR reads through MiXCR, storing one row per CDR3 protein. The sample lists about 540,000 distinct CDR3 sequences, around 45% seen once, with 8% to 8.5% in the top ten. Germline CDR1 and CDR2: SGHNT and YYREEE (reference sequence). The length of the CDR3 is 13 residues. V shed 7 bases, J shed 0 bases, and the junction held 3 bases outside the gene matches.

The chain recombines TRBV5-4 with TRBJ1-1, with TRBD1 matching over 7 bases. This clonotype was sampled from a woman between 18 and 30 years old with Graves' hyperthyroidism. The specimen was peripheral blood or thyroid tissue (not recorded which). This chain's CDR3 is CASGTDLNTEAFF. The CDR3 DNA follows: TGTGCCAGCGGGACAGACTTGAACACTGAAGCTTTCTTT.